What follows are 16 T cell receptor beta chains derived from one specimen sequenced in a study of regulatory T cells in long-lasting Graves disease. Time point described: newly diagnosed GD, antithyroid drugs for less than 3 months. The TCR library used RNA extracted from PBMCs. Building the TCR beta libraries relied on iRepertoire HTBI primers, and CDR3 regions underwent Arm-PCR. TCRdb reprocessed the multiplex PCR reads with MiXCR, giving one entry per CDR3 protein. Of 420,000 or so distinct CDR3 sequences in the sample, 15% to 20% were seen once. The same data also contributed to another study, on T cells in Graves' hyperthyroidism and ophthalmopathy.

The source material was peripheral blood mononuclear cells (PBMCs), sampled at new diagnosis, from a patient treated with antithyroid drugs. The source of these receptors is a woman under 30 with Graves disease.

This clonotype was found a few times. This chain uses TRBV4-3 with TRBJ2-6; D tentatively reads TRBD1 or TRBD2 (5 bases each). In germline, CDR1 is LGHNA, CDR2 YSLEER. V was clipped by 2 bases and J by 2 bases, with 10 bases between them. CDR3 length equals 16 residues. CDR3 nucleotides: TGCGCCAGCAGCCAAATGTGGGACGCTGGGGCCAACGTCCTGACTTTC. Translation: CASSQMWDAGANVLTF.

There are many counts of this clonotype. The V and J genes are TRBV7-3 and TRBJ1-1; tentatively, D is TRBD1 (5 bases). Germline loops: CDR1 SGHTA, CDR2 FQGTGA. Trimming left V 4 bases short and J 3 bases short, with 12 bases between. The length of the CDR3 is 14 residues. The CDR3 nucleotides are TGTGCCAGCAGCTCTGGGGGGGGTTACACTGAAGCTTTCTTT. This sequence encodes CASSSGGGYTEAFF.

This clonotype appeared a few times. This chain connects TRBV15 to TRBJ1-1; the match to TRBD1 covers 7 bases. Germline assignment: CDR1 LNHNV and CDR2 YYDKDF (reference sequence). CDR3 length: 16 amino acids. V was pared by 1 base and J by 1 base, with 6 bases of the junction left unmatched. The chain's CDR3 is CATSRATGRGNTEAFF. CDR3 in DNA: TGTGCCACCAGCAGAGCGACAGGGAGGGGGAACACTGAAGCTTTCTTT. Looking up the rest from reference TRBV15 and TRBJ1-1 gives the full variable domain: DAMVIQNPRYQVTQFGKPVTLSCSQTLNHNVMYWYQQKSSQAPKLLFHYYDKDFNNEADTPDNFQSRRPNTSFCFLDIRSPGLGDTAMYLCATSRATGRGNTEAFFGQGTRLTVV.

This clonotype was found many times. This chain joins TRBV10-3 and TRBJ1-1; 8 bases agree with TRBD1. After removal of 6 bases from V and 3 bases from J, the junction contained 9 bases not matched to a gene. CDR1 is ENHRY, CDR2 SYGVKD, per germline. CDR3 size: 15 residues. CDR3 loop: CAISPRTGSHTEAFF. The CDR3 bases are TGTGCCATCAGCCCGAGGACAGGGTCCCACACTGAAGCTTTCTTT.

In the case of this clonotype: A much larger clone sits a single nucleotide away, making a read error possible. The J gene is TRBJ2-7, the V gene TRBV11-1; TRBD2 agrees at 8 bases. Germline V gene data show CDR1 as SGHAT and CDR2 as FQDESV (reference sequence). The CDR3 loop spans 14 amino acids. J lost 5 bases, V lost 3 bases, and 6 bases had no gene match. CDR3 residues: CASSFGGAEDEQYF. The CDR3 bases are TGTGCCAGCAGCTTCGGGGGGGCGGAGGACGAGCAGTACTTC.

This clonotype appeared many times. The rearrangement joins TRBV16 to TRBJ2-7, with D possibly being TRBD1 (8 bases). Germline assignment: CDR1 KGHSY and CDR2 FQNENV. This CDR3 contains 16 residues. Trimming stripped 1 base from V and 1 base from J, with 14 bases between. The CDR3 loop reads CASSQLGGTGSYEQYF. CDR3 nucleotides: TGTGCCAGCAGCCAATTGGGGGGGACAGGTTCCTACGAGCAGTACTTC.

V usage is TRBV10-3 and J usage is TRBJ2-7; D perhaps matches TRBD1 (6 bases). The CDR3 has 13 residues. V shed 3 bases and J shed 3 bases, with 9 bases lying between them. Germline CDR1 and CDR2: ENHRY and SYGVKD. The CDR3: CAISDDRFYEQYF. The CDR3 nucleotides are TGTGCCATCAGTGATGACAGGTTCTACGAGCAGTACTTC.

The chain has TRBV20-1 and TRBJ2-1; TRBD2 matches 15 bases. From germline, CDR1 is DFQATT and CDR2 SNEGSKA (reference sequence). Trimming took 5 bases from V and 10 from J; bases not matched to a gene: 3. The CDR3 contains 13 residues. DNA of the CDR3: TGCAGTGCTGGACTAGCGGGAGGGGGCGAGCAGTTCTTC. Protein sequence: CSAGLAGGGEQFF.

This clonotype was found once. The chain combines TRBV10-1 with TRBJ1-4; 9 bases match TRBD1. CDR3 size: 16 residues. Per the germline V gene, CDR1 is WNHNN and CDR2 is SYGVQD (reference sequence). V lost 0 bases and J lost 8; bases outside the gene matches: 7. The CDR3 here is CASSESYRGRKEKLFF. The CDR3 coding sequence is TGCGCCAGCAGTGAGTCGTACAGGGGGCGAAAGGAAAAACTGTTTTTT.

This clonotype appeared many times. The chain has TRBV6-5 and TRBJ1-5; D possibly corresponds to TRBD1 (6 bases). The CDR3 sequence is 16 residues long. With 2 bases removed from V and 0 bases from J, the gap between germline ends came to 11 bases. Germline assignment: CDR1 MNHEY and CDR2 SVGAGI. The CDR3 bases are TGTGCCAGCAGTTACCCTCCGACAGGTAGCAATCAGCCCCAGCATTTT. The encoded protein is CASSYPPTGSNQPQHF.

The chain uses TRBV6-2 or TRBV6-3 and TRBJ2-3; D gene uncertain. CDR3 length: 14 amino acids. The V end was cut by 5 bases, the J end by 0 bases, with 9 bases between. CDR1 is MNHEY, CDR2 SVGEGT, per germline. DNA of the CDR3: TGTGCCAGCAGTACACAGACAAGCACAGATACGCAGTATTTT. Its translation is CASSTQTSTDTQYF.

This clonotype came up many times. This chain uses TRBV2 with TRBJ2-1; 12 nucleotides line up with TRBD2. The CDR3 consists of 18 residues. J gave up 0 bases and V 6 bases, and 9 bases lay outside the gene matches. Germline V gives CDR1 SNHLY, CDR2 FYNNEI. The CDR3, as DNA: TGTGCCAGCAGCCATCCAGGGACTAGCGGGCCCTCCTACAATGAGCAGTTCTTC. This sequence encodes CASSHPGTSGPSYNEQFF.

A few counts support this clonotype. The J gene is TRBJ2-1, the V gene TRBV2; perhaps D is TRBD1 or TRBD2 (6 bases each). CDR1 and CDR2 (germline): SNHLY, FYNNEI. The CDR3 contains 13 residues. The V and J ends lost 1 base and 8 bases respectively, with 9 bases between them. Here the CDR3 reads CASSEGGAYEQFF. The CDR3 coding sequence is TGTGCCAGCAGTGAAGGGGGGGCTTATGAGCAGTTCTTC.

This clonotype was seen more than once but under ten times. The chain employs TRBV18 and TRBJ1-2; 9 bases line up with TRBD1. Trimming took 3 bases from V and 4 from J; bases not matched to a gene: 18. Per the germline V gene, CDR1 is KGHSH and CDR2 is LQKENI. This CDR3 is 19 amino acids long. CDR3 nucleotides: TGTGCCAGCTCACCTTATACCCGGGGGACAGGGAAAGAGAGCTATGGCTACACCTTC. Translation gives CASSPYTRGTGKESYGYTF.

This clonotype was observed a handful of times. The chain links TRBV5-1 to TRBJ2-5, with TRBD1 matching over 7 bases. The V gene end was trimmed by 5 bases and the J gene end by 2 bases; junction bases not matched to a gene: 12. Germline CDR1 SGHRS, CDR2 YFSETQ. CDR3 size: 16 residues. The CDR3 region has the DNA TGCGCCAGCAGACATCTACGACAGGGCCCTCAAGAGACCCAGTACTTC. Protein product: CASRHLRQGPQETQYF.

This clonotype was counted many times. V gene TRBV10-3 combines with J gene TRBJ1-2; 7 bases map to TRBD1. The trim removed 3 bases at V and 7 bases at J, leaving 8 bases unmatched. The CDR3 length is 14 residues. Germline CDR1 and CDR2: ENHRY and SYGVKD. This CDR3 reads CAISDYRQGGGYTF. CDR3 DNA: TGTGCCATCAGTGACTACCGACAGGGAGGTGGCTACACCTTC.